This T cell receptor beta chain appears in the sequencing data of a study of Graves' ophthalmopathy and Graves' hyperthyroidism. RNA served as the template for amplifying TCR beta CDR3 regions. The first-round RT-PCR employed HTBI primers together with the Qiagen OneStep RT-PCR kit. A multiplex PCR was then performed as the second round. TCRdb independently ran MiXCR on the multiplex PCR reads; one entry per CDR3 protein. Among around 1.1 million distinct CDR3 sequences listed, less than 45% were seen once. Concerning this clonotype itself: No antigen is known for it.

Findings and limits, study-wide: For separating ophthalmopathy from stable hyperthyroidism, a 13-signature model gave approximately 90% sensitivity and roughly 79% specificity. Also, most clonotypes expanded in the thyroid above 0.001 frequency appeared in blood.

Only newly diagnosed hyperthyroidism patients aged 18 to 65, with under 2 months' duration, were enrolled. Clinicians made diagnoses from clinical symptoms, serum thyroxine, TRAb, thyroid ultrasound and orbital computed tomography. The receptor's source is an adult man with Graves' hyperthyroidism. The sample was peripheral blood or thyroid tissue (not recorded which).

CDR3 nucleotide sequence: TGCAGCTCCTGGGTAGGGTTAGCCTACGAGCAGTACTTC. Protein: CSSWVGLAYEQYF. The chain links TRBV29-1 to TRBJ2-7; no definite D call. Germline V gene lookup returns CDR1 SQVTM and CDR2 ANQGSEA. V lost 8 bases to trimming and J lost 2 bases, with 16 bases between them. The CDR3 sequence is 13 residues long.